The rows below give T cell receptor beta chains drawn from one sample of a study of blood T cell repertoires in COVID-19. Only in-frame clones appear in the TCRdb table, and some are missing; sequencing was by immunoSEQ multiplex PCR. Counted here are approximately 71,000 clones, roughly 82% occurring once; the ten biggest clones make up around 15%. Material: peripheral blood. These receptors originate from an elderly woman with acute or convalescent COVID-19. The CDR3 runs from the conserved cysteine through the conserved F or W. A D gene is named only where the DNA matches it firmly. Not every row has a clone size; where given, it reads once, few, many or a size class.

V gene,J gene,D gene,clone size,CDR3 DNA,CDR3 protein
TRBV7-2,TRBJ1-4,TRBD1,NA,TGTGCCAGCAGCTTAAGTCAGGGGGCCTATGAAAAACTGTTTTTT,CASSLSQGAYEKLFF
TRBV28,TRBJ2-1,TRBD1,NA,TGTGCCAGCTTGACAGGGGTTGGTGAGCAGTTCTTC,CASLTGVGEQFF
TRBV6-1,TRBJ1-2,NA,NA,TGTGCCAGCAGTGAACCGACAGGATTCTATGGCTACACCTTC,CASSEPTGFYGYTF
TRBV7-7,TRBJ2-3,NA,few,TGTGCCAGCAGCTTAGGTCGCCCGGGCACAGATACGCAGTATTTT,CASSLGRPGTDTQYF
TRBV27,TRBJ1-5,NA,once,TGTGCCAGCAGTCCATGGGTAGGGCTCGGGGGTCAGCCCCAGCATTTT,CASSPWVGLGGQPQHF
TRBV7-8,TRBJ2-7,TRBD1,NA,TGTGCCAGCAGCCGACAGGGGGGCTACGAGCAGTACTTC,CASSRQGGYEQYF
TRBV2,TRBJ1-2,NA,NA,TGTGCCAGCAGTCAGGGTTATAACTATGGCTACACCTTC,CASSQGYNYGYTF
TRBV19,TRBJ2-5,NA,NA,TGTGCCAGTACCACCAGAGACAGACAAGAGACCCAGTACTTC,CASTTRDRQETQYF
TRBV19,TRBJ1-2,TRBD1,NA,TGTGCCAGTAGTCCTCAGACAGGGGCTGTCTATGGCTACACCTTC,CASSPQTGAVYGYTF
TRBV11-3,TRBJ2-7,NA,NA,TGTGCCAGCAGCTTAGGGTACATCTACGAGCAGTACTTC,CASSLGYIYEQYF
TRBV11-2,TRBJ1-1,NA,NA,TGTGCCAGCAGAGGGGTCAGGAGACCGAACACTGAAGCTTTCTTT,CASRGVRRPNTEAFF
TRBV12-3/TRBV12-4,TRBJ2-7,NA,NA,TGTGCCAGCAGTGCAGACTACGAGCAGTACTTC,CASSADYEQYF
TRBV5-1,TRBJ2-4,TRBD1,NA,TGCGCCAGCAGCTTGGCCGACAGGGGAGATATGAACATTCAGTACTTC,CASSLADRGDMNIQYF
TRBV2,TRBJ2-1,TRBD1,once,TGTGCCAGCAGTGAAAGTATTAGGAGAGGAGGACAGGGAAATGAGCAGTTCTTC,CASSESIRRGGQGNEQFF
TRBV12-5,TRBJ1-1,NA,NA,TGTGCTAGTGGCTTGGACGGGAACACTGAAGCTTTCTTT,CASGLDGNTEAFF
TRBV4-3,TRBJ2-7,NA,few,TGCGCCAGCAGCCAGGTACAGGGTTACGAGCAGTACTTC,CASSQVQGYEQYF
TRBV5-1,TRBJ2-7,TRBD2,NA,TGCGCCAGCAACCCGGGGGGGTTCTACGAGCAGTACTTC,CASNPGGFYEQYF
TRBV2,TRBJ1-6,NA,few,TGTGCCAGCAGTGATGACAGCTCCTATAATTCACCCCTCCACTTT,CASSDDSSYNSPLHF
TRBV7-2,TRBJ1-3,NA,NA,TGTGCCAGCAGCTTAAGGGCAGGGGCCCTTCTATTTGGAAACACCATATATTTT,CASSLRAGALLFGNTIYF
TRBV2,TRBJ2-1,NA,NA,TGTGCCAGCAAATCTCGTTCCCTAGCGATCTACAATGAGCAGTTCTTC,CASKSRSLAIYNEQFF
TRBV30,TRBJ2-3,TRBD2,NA,TGTGCCTGGAGTGGGCTTGGCGGGAGGGCCGATACGCAGTATTTT,CAWSGLGGRADTQYF
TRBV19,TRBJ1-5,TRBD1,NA,TGTGCCAGTAGTTCGGACCTTTCAGGGGGGCCCCAGCATTTT,CASSSDLSGGPQHF
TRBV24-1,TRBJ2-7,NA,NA,TGTGCCACCAGTGATAGTTACAGGGGAGGATACGAGCAGTACTTC,CATSDSYRGGYEQYF
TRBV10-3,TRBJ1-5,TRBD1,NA,TGTGCCATCAGGGGACAGGGGATGGGACAGCCCCAGCATTTT,CAIRGQGMGQPQHF
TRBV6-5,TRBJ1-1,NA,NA,TGTGCCAGCTTTGAGGGTTGGACTGAAGCTTTCTTT,CASFEGWTEAFF
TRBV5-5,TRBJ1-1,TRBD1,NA,TGTGCCAGCAGCACCTTATTTCGGACAGGGAAAGCTTTCTTT,CASSTLFRTGKAFF
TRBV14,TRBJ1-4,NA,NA,TGTGCCAGCAGCCAGTTACAGGAGACAACTAATGAAAAACTGTTTTTT,CASSQLQETTNEKLFF
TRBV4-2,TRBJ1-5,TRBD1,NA,TGTGCCAGCAGCCCAAATACAGGGGACAATCAGCCCCAGCATTTT,CASSPNTGDNQPQHF
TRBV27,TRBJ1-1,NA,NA,TGTGCCAGCAGTTTATCGGCCTCCCCGGGGTGGGCTGAAGCTTTCTTT,CASSLSASPGWAEAFF
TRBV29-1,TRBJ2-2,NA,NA,TGCAGCGGAGGACAGAACACCGGGGAGCTGTTTTTT,CSGGQNTGELFF
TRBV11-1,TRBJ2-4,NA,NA,TGTGCCAGCAGCGCGGGTTCACACGTTAAAAACATTCAGTACTTC,CASSAGSHVKNIQYF
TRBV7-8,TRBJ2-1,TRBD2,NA,TGTGCCAGCAGCTTGGGCCAGGGGGAGAGCGGGAGGCCCTTCTACAATGAGCAGTTCTTC,CASSLGQGESGRPFYNEQFF
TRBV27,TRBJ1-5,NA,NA,TGTGCCAGCAGCCGTGGGGGCGAGGGCAATCAGCCCCAGCATTTT,CASSRGGEGNQPQHF
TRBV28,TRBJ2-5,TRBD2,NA,TGTGCCAGCAGCCTAGGACTAGCGCAAGAGACCCAGTACTTC,CASSLGLAQETQYF
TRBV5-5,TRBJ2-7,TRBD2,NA,TGTGCCAGCAGCTTGGGGACCCTTAGCGGGAGGGCCGATGGTGAGCAGTACTTC,CASSLGTLSGRADGEQYF
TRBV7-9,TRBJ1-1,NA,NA,TGTGCCAGCAGCGGCCGACTAGGGGTGAACACTGAAGCTTTCTTT,CASSGRLGVNTEAFF
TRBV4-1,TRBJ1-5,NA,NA,TGCGCCAGCAGCCAAGAGGGACACCCCAATCAGCCCCAGCATTTT,CASSQEGHPNQPQHF
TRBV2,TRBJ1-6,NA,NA,TGTGCCAGCAGAGTAGCAAATTCACCCCTCCACTTT,CASRVANSPLHF
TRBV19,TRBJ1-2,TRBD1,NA,TGTGCCAGTACCCGGACAGGGGGCAACTATGGCTACACCTTC,CASTRTGGNYGYTF
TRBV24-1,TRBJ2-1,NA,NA,TGTGCCACCAGTGAAATTGGGGTGGGAGACTACAATGAGCAGTTCTTC,CATSEIGVGDYNEQFF
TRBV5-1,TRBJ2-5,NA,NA,TGCGCCAGCTCCCATCGATCCGGGGGGACCCAGTACTTC,CASSHRSGGTQYF
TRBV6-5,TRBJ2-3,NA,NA,TGTGCCAGCAGTTTTAGATACACAGATACGCAGTATTTT,CASSFRYTDTQYF
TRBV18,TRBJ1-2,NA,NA,TGTGCCAGCTCCCCCAGGCAGGGCAGTCCGCTGGGCTACACCTTC,CASSPRQGSPLGYTF
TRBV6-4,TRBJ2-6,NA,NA,TGTGCCAGCAAGGACTTCAACGGGGCCAACGTCCTGACTTTC,CASKDFNGANVLTF
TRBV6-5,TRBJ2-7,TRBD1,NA,TGTGCCAGCAGCCTTCAGGGGGCTTCCTACGAGCAGTACTTC,CASSLQGASYEQYF
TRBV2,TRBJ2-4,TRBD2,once,TGTGCCAGCAGTGAACGCGGGGGGTCCAAAAACATTCAGTACTTC,CASSERGGSKNIQYF
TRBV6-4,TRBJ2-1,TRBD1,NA,TGTGCCAGCAGTGAGATGTGGAGACAGGGGAGAAATGAGCAGTTCTTC,CASSEMWRQGRNEQFF
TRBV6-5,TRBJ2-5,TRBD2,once,TGTGCCAGCAGTTACTGGGGGACTAGCAGAGAGACCCAGTACTTC,CASSYWGTSRETQYF